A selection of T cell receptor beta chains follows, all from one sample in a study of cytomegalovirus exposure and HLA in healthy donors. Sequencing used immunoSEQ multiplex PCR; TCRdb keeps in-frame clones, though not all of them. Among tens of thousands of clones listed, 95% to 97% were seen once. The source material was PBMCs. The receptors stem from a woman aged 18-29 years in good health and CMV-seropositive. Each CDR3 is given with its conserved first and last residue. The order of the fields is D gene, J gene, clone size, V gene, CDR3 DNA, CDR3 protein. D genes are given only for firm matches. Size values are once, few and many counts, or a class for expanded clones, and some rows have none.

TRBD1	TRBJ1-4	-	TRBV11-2	TGTGCCAGCAGCTGGGACAGAACTAATGAAAAACTGTTTTTT	CASSWDRTNEKLFF
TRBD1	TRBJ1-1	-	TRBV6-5	TGTGCCAGCAGTTTAACAGGGGTGAACACTGAAGCTTTCTTT	CASSLTGVNTEAFF
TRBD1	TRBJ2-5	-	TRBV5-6	TGTGCCAGCAGCTCCCGACAGGGGGCAAAGACCCAGTACTTC	CASSSRQGAKTQYF
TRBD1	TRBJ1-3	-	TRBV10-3	TGTGCCACCACCCGGGACAGGCGAGGAAACACCATATATTTT	CATTRDRRGNTIYF
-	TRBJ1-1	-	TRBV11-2	TGTGCCAGCAGCTTAGATCTCAGGGTCCGGTGGGTGAACACTGAAGCTTTCTTT	CASSLDLRVRWVNTEAFF
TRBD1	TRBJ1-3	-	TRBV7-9	TGTGCCAGCAGCTTAAGGGGACAGGGTGGAAACACCATATATTTT	CASSLRGQGGNTIYF
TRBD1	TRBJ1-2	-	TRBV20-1	TGCAGTACCACAGGGGACTATGGCTACACCTTC	CSTTGDYGYTF
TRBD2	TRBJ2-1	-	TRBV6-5	TGTGCCAGCAGTGGTAGCGGGAGGGAAAATGAGCAGTTCTTC	CASSGSGRENEQFF
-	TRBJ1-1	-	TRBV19	TGTGCCAGTAGTAATCACCCACAGGGACAAAACACTGAAGCTTTCTTT	CASSNHPQGQNTEAFF
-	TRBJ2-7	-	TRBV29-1	TGCAGCGTTGAAGGTGGAGCCAACGAGCAGTACTTC	CSVEGGANEQYF
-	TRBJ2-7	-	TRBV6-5	TGTGCCAGCAGTTCCGGACAGGGAGGGTCCGAGCAGTACTTC	CASSSGQGGSEQYF
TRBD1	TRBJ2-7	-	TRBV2	TGTGCCAGCTCTCCTGGACAGGGGCTCTACGAGCAGTACTTC	CASSPGQGLYEQYF
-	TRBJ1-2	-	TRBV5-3	TGTGCCAGAAGCTTGTTCCGGTATGGCTACACCTTC	CARSLFRYGYTF
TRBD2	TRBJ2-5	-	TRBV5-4	TGTGCCAGCAGCCCCACTAGCGGGAGGGCCGGGGAGACCCAGTACTTC	CASSPTSGRAGETQYF
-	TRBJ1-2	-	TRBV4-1	TGCGCCAGCAGCCATGCAGGAGCGGGAAACTATGGCTACACCTTC	CASSHAGAGNYGYTF
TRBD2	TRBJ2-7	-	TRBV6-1	TGTGCCAGCAGTGATAGTGGCGGGAGGCAGTACGAGCAGTACTTC	CASSDSGGRQYEQYF
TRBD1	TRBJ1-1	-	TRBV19	TGTGCCAGTAAGGCCCAGACAGGGTCTGGCACTGAAGCTTTCTTT	CASKAQTGSGTEAFF
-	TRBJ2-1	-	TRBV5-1	TGCGCCAGCAGCTTAAAGCGTGAGCAGTTCTTC	CASSLKREQFF
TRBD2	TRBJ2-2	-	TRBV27	TGTGCCAGCAGTTTTACTAGCGGGAGGGCGGGCACCGGGGAGCTGTTTTTT	CASSFTSGRAGTGELFF
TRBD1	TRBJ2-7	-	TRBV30	TGTGCCTGGACCGTCGGACAGGACGAGCAGTACTTC	CAWTVGQDEQYF
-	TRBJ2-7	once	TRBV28	TGTGCCAGCAGTTTATCTCACATTGGTGAGCAGTACTTC	CASSLSHIGEQYF
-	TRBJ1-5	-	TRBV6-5	TGTGCCAGCAGTCTCTTGACTGGGTATCAGCCCCAGCATTTT	CASSLLTGYQPQHF
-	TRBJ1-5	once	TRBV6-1	TGTGCCAGCCTTGACAGCGATAGCAATCAGCCCCAGCATTTT	CASLDSDSNQPQHF
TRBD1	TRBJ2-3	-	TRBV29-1	TGCAGCGTTGGGGCCACAGGGGATAGCACAGATACGCAGTATTTT	CSVGATGDSTDTQYF
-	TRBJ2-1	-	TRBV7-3	TGTGCCAGCAGCCCACGGGAGCATCACTACAATGAGCAGTTCTTC	CASSPREHHYNEQFF
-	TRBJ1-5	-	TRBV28	TGTGCCAGCAGTACGGGAGCTAGCAATCAGCCCCAGCATTTT	CASSTGASNQPQHF
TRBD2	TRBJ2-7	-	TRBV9	TGTGCCAGCAGCACCTCGGGGCGGGAGGCGGGGGAGCAGTACTTC	CASSTSGREAGEQYF
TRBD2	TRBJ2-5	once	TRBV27	TGTGCCAGCAGTTCACTAGCGGGAGAGCGGGAGACCCAGTACTTC	CASSSLAGERETQYF
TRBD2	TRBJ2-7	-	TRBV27	TGTGCCAGCAGTTCCCGGACTAGCGGGAACTCCTACGAGCAGTACTTC	CASSSRTSGNSYEQYF
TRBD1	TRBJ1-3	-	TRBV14	TGTGCCAGCAGCCGTTACCCTCCGGGACAGGGAAACACCATATATTTT	CASSRYPPGQGNTIYF
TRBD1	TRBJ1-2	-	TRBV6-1	TGTGCCAGCAGGGACAGGCCCGACTATGGCTACACCTTC	CASRDRPDYGYTF
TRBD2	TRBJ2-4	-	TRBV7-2	TGTGCCAGCAGCTCCTGGACTAGCGGAAACATTCAGTACTTC	CASSSWTSGNIQYF